These 29 T cell receptor beta chains were sequenced from one sample in a study of blood T cell repertoires in COVID-19. Clones were sequenced by immunoSEQ multiplex PCR, and TCRdb holds only the in-frame ones, with some missing. Of 150,000 to 200,000 clones listed, about 80% are singletons. The material sequenced was peripheral blood. All receptors come from a man aged 60-69 years with acute or convalescent COVID-19.

The rearrangement uses TRBV13 and TRBJ2-2; 12 bases match TRBD2. This CDR3 comprises 15 residues. Germline V gene lookup returns CDR1 PRHDT and CDR2 FYEKMQ (reference sequence). V trimming: 2 bases; J trimming: 6 bases; junction bases outside the gene matches: 1. CDR3 region: CASSLPSGGAGELFF. The CDR3, as DNA: TGTGCCAGCAGCTTACCTAGCGGGGGGGCCGGGGAGCTGTTTTTT.

The V gene is TRBV27, the J gene TRBJ1-2; 7 bases match TRBD1. Germline lookup yields CDR1 MNHEY and CDR2 SMNVEV (reference sequence). CDR3 length: 14 amino acids. Trimming took 3 bases from V and 8 from J; bases not matched to a gene: 9. As DNA, the CDR3 is TGTGCCAGCAGTTTTGCCGAGGGGGCAGGAGGCTACACCTTC. As protein: CASSFAEGAGGYTF.

The CDR3 DNA follows: TGTGCCAGCTCACCAGATGCGGGTATGGCTGGCTACACCTTC. It encodes CASSPDAGMAGYTF. This chain links TRBV18 with TRBJ1-2; D is unresolved. Trimming removed 2 bases from V and 7 bases from J, with 14 bases in between. Germline V gene sequence: CDR1 KGHSH, CDR2 LQKENI. The CDR3 extends over 14 amino acids. Full variable domain (missing parts from reference TRBV18 and TRBJ1-2): NAGVMQNPRHLVRRRGQEARLRCSPMKGHSHVYWYRQLPEEGLKFMVYLQKENIIDESGMPKERFSAEFPKEGPSILRIQQVVRGDSAAYFCASSPDAGMAGYTFGSGTRLTVV.

This clone was recorded only once. The CDR3 nucleotides read TGTGCCAGCAGCATAGGGGCAGAGCAGCCCCAGCATTTT. Translating it yields CASSIGAEQPQHF. This chain joins TRBV7-2 and TRBJ1-5; D is possibly TRBD1 (5 bases). The CDR3 has 13 amino acids. Trimming cost V 5 bases and J 7 bases, with 12 bases left between them. CDR1 and CDR2 from the germline V gene are SGHTA and FQGNSA.

This chain joins TRBV6-2 or TRBV6-3 and TRBJ2-3; a possible D gene is TRBD2 (6 bases). The V gene lost 0 bases and the J gene lost 1 base, with 14 bases spanning the gap. CDR1 and CDR2 from the germline V gene are MNHEY and SVGEGT. This CDR3 region has 17 residues. CDR3 residues: CASSYSTRLLGTDTQYF. CDR3 DNA: TGTGCCAGCAGTTACTCGACTAGACTCTTGGGCACAGATACGCAGTATTTT.

The genes are TRBV27 and TRBJ2-3; 11 nucleotides line up with TRBD2. In germline, CDR1 is MNHEY, CDR2 SMNVEV (reference sequence). This CDR3 contains 17 residues. Trimming cost V 1 base and J 4 bases; bases outside gene matches: 7. Here the CDR3 reads CASSLYSSGRRADTQYF. In DNA, the CDR3 is TGTGCCAGCAGTTTATACTCTAGCGGGAGGCGAGCAGATACGCAGTATTTT.

This clone was detected a few times. The rearrangement links TRBV27 to TRBJ2-7; no definite D call. This CDR3 comprises 13 residues. V was trimmed by 2 bases and J by 3 bases, leaving 8 bases between them. Germline assignment: CDR1 MNHEY and CDR2 SMNVEV (reference sequence). DNA of the CDR3: TGTGCCAGCAGTTTACACGCAGGCTACGAGCAGTACTTC. Protein sequence: CASSLHAGYEQYF.

This chain uses TRBV4-3 with TRBJ1-2; TRBD1 might be the D (5 bases). Between the trimmed V and J ends, which lost 1 base and 4 bases, there was a span of 22 bases. This CDR3 has 18 amino acids. The germline V gene encodes CDR1 LGHNA and CDR2 YSLEER. The DNA for the CDR3 is TGCGCCAGCAGCCAAGGTTTCCAGGTTGGGGCAAGGGGCTATGGCTACACCTTC. The encoded protein is CASSQGFQVGARGYGYTF.

This chain links TRBV3-1 (or the pseudogene TRBV3-2) with TRBJ1-5; D might be TRBD1 (5 bases). Germline CDR1 reads LGHDT; CDR2 reads YNNKEL (reference sequence). The CDR3 sequence is 14 residues long. Trimming took 4 bases from V and 6 from J, leaving 13 bases between them. CDR3 protein: CASSLHGGGQPQHF. The CDR3 DNA sequence: TGTGCCAGCAGCCTCCATGGGGGAGGTCAGCCCCAGCATTTT.

DNA for the CDR3: TGTGCCAGCTCACCAAGCCCGGGATCACCCCTCCACTTT. This encodes CASSPSPGSPLHF. The chain combines TRBV18 with TRBJ1-6; D is undetermined. CDR1 is KGHSH, CDR2 LQKENI, per germline. The CDR3 is made up of 13 amino acids. V was trimmed by 2 bases and J by 10 bases, leaving 9 bases between them.

This chain joins TRBV6-5 and TRBJ1-2; 7 positions match TRBD1. The V segment lost 4 bases and the J segment 7 bases; nucleotides outside the gene matches: 9. Germline V lookup: CDR1 MNHEY, CDR2 SVGAGI. This CDR3 comprises 14 residues. CDR3: CASSWGQWAGGYTF. The CDR3 coding sequence is TGTGCCAGCAGTTGGGGACAGTGGGCAGGTGGCTACACCTTC.

The gene calls are TRBV5-1 and TRBJ1-6, with D perhaps matching TRBD1 (6 bases). Germline loops: CDR1 SGHRS, CDR2 YFSETQ. CDR3 length: 14 amino acids. V lost 5 bases to trimming and J lost 8 bases, with 14 bases between them. In DNA, the CDR3 is TGCGCCAGCAGTCTCGGGAGGGGGGATTCACCCCTCCACTTT. Its protein product is CASSLGRGDSPLHF.

The rearrangement joins TRBV15 to TRBJ2-2; TRBD1 is a possible D gene (5 bases). This CDR3 is built from 16 residues. Germline assignment: CDR1 LNHNV and CDR2 YYDKDF (reference sequence). Trimming took 3 bases from V and 4 from J, leaving 15 bases between them. As DNA, the CDR3 is TGTGCCACCAGCAGGACAGCTCCTAGAGGCACCGGGGAGCTGTTTTTT. This encodes CATSRTAPRGTGELFF.

This sequence joins TRBV7-3 and TRBJ1-4; D uncertain. The CDR3 totals 14 residues. CDR1 is SGHTA, CDR2 FQGTGA, per germline. Trimming cost V 2 bases and J 8 bases, with 12 bases left between them. CDR3 sequence reads: CASSLGLANEKLFF. In nucleotides, the CDR3 is TGTGCCAGCAGCTTAGGACTTGCCAACGAAAAACTGTTTTTT.

The V gene is TRBV28, the J gene TRBJ1-2; tentative D call: TRBD1 (5 bases). CDR3 length: 15 residues. V was pared by 6 bases and J by 3 bases, with 17 bases between. Germline V gene data show CDR1 as MDHEN and CDR2 as SYDVKM. The DNA of the CDR3 is TGTGCCAGCAGACTTGGGGGGAGCCTCGACTATGGCTACACCTTC. This codes for CASRLGGSLDYGYTF.

The chain is built from TRBV9 and TRBJ2-1, with 12 positions matching TRBD2. The CDR3 is 16 amino acids. V lost 4 bases and J lost 4; bases outside the gene matches: 6. Germline V gene sequence: CDR1 SGDLS, CDR2 YYNGEE. For the CDR3, the DNA is TGTGCCAGCAGCCCTCTAGCGGGAGGGGCATACAATGAGCAGTTCTTC. Its protein is CASSPLAGGAYNEQFF.

J is TRBJ2-1 and V is TRBV23-1; 8 bases line up with TRBD2. TRBV23-1 is an ORF; its function is uncertain. J was trimmed by 9 bases and V by 4 bases; bases with no gene match: 5. This CDR3 region has 13 residues. The CDR3 DNA follows: TGCGCCAGCAGTCCACCCGGGACTAGTGAGCAGTTCTTC. Translating gives CASSPPGTSEQFF.

The V call is TRBV5-1, the J call TRBJ2-3; 12 nucleotides line up with TRBD2. J lost 0 bases, V lost 3 bases, and 14 bases had no gene match. Germline loops: CDR1 SGHRS, CDR2 YFSETQ. The CDR3 covers 20 residues. CDR3 sequence: CASSSFFRLAGAGSTDTQYF. The CDR3 DNA sequence: TGCGCCAGCAGCTCCTTCTTCCGACTAGCGGGGGCCGGGAGCACAGATACGCAGTATTTT.

J is TRBJ1-1 and V is TRBV11-2, with D perhaps matching TRBD1 (5 bases). V was shortened by 4 bases and J by 8 bases, with 23 bases between the two germline ends. This CDR3 spans 16 amino acids. CDR1 and CDR2 from the germline V gene are SGHAT and FQNNGV. This CDR3 is CASSSTRQGPTGEAFF. The CDR3 DNA reads TGTGCCAGCAGCTCCACCAGGCAGGGCCCTACTGGGGAAGCTTTCTTT.

Worth noting for this clone: The sample holds other DNA sequences that translate to the same CDR3. The V gene is TRBV5-1, the J gene TRBJ2-3, with D possibly being TRBD2 (5 bases). The germline V and J ends were trimmed by 0 bases and 5 bases, with 7 bases remaining between them. This CDR3 contains 13 residues. Germline V gives CDR1 SGHRS, CDR2 YFSETQ. The CDR3 DNA follows: TGCGCCAGCAGCTTGGCCGGGGAAGATACGCAGTATTTT. Amino acids: CASSLAGEDTQYF. The whole variable domain, filled in from reference TRBV5-1 and TRBJ2-3, reads KAGVTQTPRYLIKTRGQQVTLSCSPISGHRSVSWYQQTPGQGLQFLFEYFSETQRNKGNFPGRFSGRQFSNSRSEMNVSTLELGDSALYLCASSLAGEDTQYFGPGTRLTVL.

This clone was counted a few times. The chain employs TRBV5-1 and TRBJ2-3; 8 bases agree with TRBD2. J lost 0 bases, V lost 5 bases, and 2 bases had no gene match. The CDR3 runs 14 residues. Germline values: CDR1 SGHRS, CDR2 YFSETQ. The CDR3 DNA reads TGCGCCAGCAGACGGGGGGGCAGCACAGATACGCAGTATTTT. It codes for CASRRGGSTDTQYF.

This sequence joins TRBV2 and TRBJ1-2; 12 positions agree with TRBD1. Germline values: CDR1 SNHLY, CDR2 FYNNEI. The CDR3 is 14 amino acids. Trimming took 6 bases from V and 5 from J; bases not matched to a gene: 4. Here the CDR3 DNA reads TGTGCCAGCAGGGGGACAGGGGGCATGTATGGCTACACCTTC. Translating it yields CASRGTGGMYGYTF.

The chain combines TRBV5-8 with TRBJ2-2; maybe TRBD2 (6 bases). Germline CDR1 SGHTS, CDR2 YDEGEE. The CDR3 totals 20 residues. Trimming took off 6 bases at V and 0 bases at J, with 27 bases between the two ends. CDR3 residues: CASNSAPGVLRVPNTGELFF. The DNA of the CDR3 is TGTGCCAGCAACTCCGCTCCGGGAGTCCTCAGGGTTCCGAACACCGGGGAGCTGTTTTTT. The full variable domain, completed using reference TRBV5-8 and TRBJ2-2, is EAGVTQSPTHLIKTRGQQATLRCSPISGHTSVYWYQQALGLGLQFLLWYDEGEERNRGNFPPRFSGRQFPNYSSELNVNALELEDSALYLCASNSAPGVLRVPNTGELFFGEGSRLTVL.

The V gene is TRBV11-2, the J gene TRBJ2-3; 9 positions agree with TRBD1. V lost 5 bases and J lost 2; bases outside the gene matches: 5. CDR3 length equals 15 residues. In germline, CDR1 is SGHAT, CDR2 FQNNGV. The CDR3 bases are TGTGCCAGCAGCCGCGGGACAGGGAACACAGATACGCAGTATTTT. Its translation: CASSRGTGNTDTQYF.

The V and J genes are TRBV4-1 and TRBJ1-5; no definite D call. The CDR3 spans 16 residues. V lost 0 bases to trimming and J lost 2 bases, with 11 bases between them. Germline CDR1 MGHRA, CDR2 YSYEKL. The CDR3 sequence: CASSQDRGLGNQPQHF. Here the CDR3 DNA reads TGCGCCAGCAGCCAAGATCGCGGGTTAGGCAATCAGCCCCAGCATTTT.

The table lists this clone with a few counts. The chain is built from TRBV2 and TRBJ1-1; 12 bases are shared with TRBD1. This CDR3 has 16 amino acids. The J segment lost 2 bases and the V segment lost 1 base, leaving 2 bases of the junction unmatched. CDR1 and CDR2 from the germline V gene are SNHLY and FYNNEI. The CDR3 DNA reads as TGTGCCAGCAGTGAAGGGGGACAGGGGGCTAACACTGAAGCTTTCTTT. The encoded protein is CASSEGGQGANTEAFF.

This clone was counted a few times. This chain uses TRBV12-3 or TRBV12-4 with TRBJ1-2; D is unclear. V lost 3 bases to trimming and J lost 5 bases, with 10 bases between them. The CDR3 runs 13 residues. The CDR3, as DNA: TGTGCCAGCAGTTTTATCCGGGAGTATGGCTACACCTTC. It specifies CASSFIREYGYTF.

The chain employs TRBV18 and TRBJ1-1; the D gene is possibly TRBD1 (5 bases). CDR3 length: 16 residues. Germline V gene lookup returns CDR1 KGHSH and CDR2 LQKENI. Trimming took off 2 bases at V and 5 bases at J, with 18 bases between the two ends. In nucleotides, the CDR3 is TGTGCCAGCTCACCATTGGGACTGGAGGCTGGAACTGAAGCTTTCTTT. Translation: CASSPLGLEAGTEAFF.

The V call is TRBV7-2, the J call TRBJ2-7, with TRBD2 identical over 7 bases. The ends lost 7 bases at V and 3 bases at J; junction bases unmatched: 6. The CDR3 spans 13 residues. Germline CDR1 reads SGHTA; CDR2 reads FQGNSA. The CDR3 protein is CASTGTIGYEQYF. In nucleotides, the CDR3 is TGTGCCAGCACGGGGACTATAGGCTACGAGCAGTACTTC.